This T cell receptor (beta chain) emerged from a study of blood T cells in healthy people across ages. A second PCR, run for about 7 to 11 cycles, used a sample-barcoded 5' primer plus a J-beta primer mix. No fewer than 3 million CDR3-containing paired-end reads came from each sample. TCRdb reprocessed the 5' RACE reads via MiXCR and lists one record per CDR3 protein. The data show about 1 million distinct CDR3 sequences, less than 50% seen once. The CDR3 length is 13 residues. Trimming left V 6 bases short and J 11 bases short, with 19 bases between. Germline assignment: CDR1 LGHNA and CDR2 YNFKEQ. This clonotype was detected a few times. This may be a read error: a much more frequent sequence differs by one nucleotide.

This TCR came from a woman aged 55-69 years in good health. The sequenced sample was blood. The gene calls are TRBV4-2 and TRBJ2-5; D could derive from TRBD1 or TRBD2 (5 bases each). CDR3 region: CASRGPTSDEQYF. As DNA, the CDR3 is TGTGCCAGCAGGGGACCAACCTCCGATGAGCAGTACTTC.